These 32 T cell receptor beta chains were sequenced from one sample in a study of blood T cell repertoires in COVID-19. The data were produced by immunoSEQ multiplex PCR, yet TCRdb's version contains in-frame clones alone and is incomplete. The data contain 380,000 or so clones, 86% of them singletons. Sequencing was done on a sample of peripheral blood. The receptors here all came from a woman in her sixties with COVID-19, enrolled during active disease.

J is TRBJ1-2 and V is TRBV28; 7 bases match TRBD1. V dropped 8 bases and J dropped 6; count of bases not matched to a gene: 12. Germline V CDR1 and CDR2: MDHEN, SYDVKM. The CDR3 runs to 14 residues. DNA of the CDR3: TGTGCCAGCTCAGAAGACAGGGTCGGTGATGGCTACACCTTC. Translating gives CASSEDRVGDGYTF.

The chain is built from TRBV6-6 and TRBJ1-2, with TRBD1 as a possible D gene (6 bases). V dropped 2 bases and J dropped 0 bases, with 13 bases sitting between them. CDR3 size: 16 residues. CDR1 is MNHNY and CDR2 is SVGAGI in the germline V gene (reference sequence). CDR3 amino acids: CASSYGGSQTNYGYTF. The CDR3 DNA is TGTGCCAGCAGTTACGGGGGCTCTCAAACTAACTATGGCTACACCTTC.

This sequence joins TRBV19 and TRBJ2-7, with 9 bases fitting TRBD1. CDR1 and CDR2 (germline): LNHDA, SQIVND (reference sequence). The V segment lost 3 bases and the J segment 4 bases; nucleotides outside the gene matches: 7. The CDR3 is 15 amino acids. The CDR3, as DNA: TGTGCCAGTAGTATGACCGGGACAGGGAGGTACGAGCAGTACTTC. Translating gives CASSMTGTGRYEQYF.

This clone occurred a few times. The gene calls are TRBV11-2 and TRBJ2-7; D is uncertain. Germline assignment: CDR1 SGHAT and CDR2 FQNNGV. V was pared by 2 bases and J by 2 bases, with 13 bases between. This CDR3 region has 15 residues. CDR3 sequence (DNA): TGTGCCAGCAGCTTAAGTCCAGAACCAACCTACGAGCAGTACTTC. As protein: CASSLSPEPTYEQYF.

The genes are TRBV30 and TRBJ1-1; 7 bases fit TRBD1. This CDR3 region has 13 residues. V shed 5 bases and J 5 bases; nucleotides not matched to a gene: 8. Germline CDR1 is GTSNPN and CDR2 is SVGIG (reference sequence). The CDR3 DNA sequence: TGTGCCTGGGATAGGGGGCTGGGGACTGAAGCTTTCTTT. The encoded protein is CAWDRGLGTEAFF.

V usage is TRBV5-6 and J usage is TRBJ1-5; D uncertain. The CDR3 runs to 16 residues. Germline CDR1 SGHDT, CDR2 YYEEEE. V gave up 1 base and J gave up 0 bases, with 11 bases separating them. DNA of the CDR3: TGTGCCAGCAGCTTGTTTCCCCAAAATAGCAATCAGCCCCAGCATTTT. Translation gives CASSLFPQNSNQPQHF.

This rearrangement joins TRBV6-4 to TRBJ2-1; D may be TRBD2 (6 bases). This CDR3 is built from 13 residues. CDR1 and CDR2 from the germline V gene are MRHNA and SNTAGT. V lost 3 bases and J 6 bases, leaving 9 bases between the germline ends. The CDR3 protein is CASSERRGNEQFF. As DNA, the CDR3 is TGTGCCAGCAGTGAAAGGAGGGGCAATGAGCAGTTCTTC.

This rearrangement joins TRBV4-1 to TRBJ1-3; D is unclear. CDR3 size: 14 residues. Trimming removed 1 base at V and 6 bases at J, with 10 bases between. Germline values: CDR1 MGHRA, CDR2 YSYEKL. The chain's CDR3 is CASSQVSFPNTIYF. The CDR3 nucleotides read TGCGCCAGCAGCCAAGTATCTTTTCCAAACACCATATATTTT.

This sequence joins TRBV20-1 and TRBJ1-1; tentative D call: TRBD1 (5 bases). The CDR3 covers 10 residues. CDR1 and CDR2 from the germline V gene are DFQATT and SNEGSKA (reference sequence). Trimming took 5 bases from V and 11 from J, leaving 12 bases between them. The CDR3 reads CSAGGYGAFF. DNA for the CDR3: TGCAGTGCTGGGGGGTACGGCGCTTTCTTT.

A few counts support this clone. The V and J genes are TRBV18 and TRBJ1-2; 7 bases map to TRBD1. Germline V CDR1 and CDR2: KGHSH, LQKENI. Trimming removed 3 bases from V and 8 bases from J; junction bases left unmatched: 6. The CDR3 loop spans 13 amino acids. In nucleotides, the CDR3 is TGTGCCAGCTCACCCGGGACAGAGGCCGGCTACACCTTC. It encodes CASSPGTEAGYTF. The full variable domain, with the rest looked up from reference TRBV18 and TRBJ1-2, is NAGVMQNPRHLVRRRGQEARLRCSPMKGHSHVYWYRQLPEEGLKFMVYLQKENIIDESGMPKERFSAEFPKEGPSILRIQQVVRGDSAAYFCASSPGTEAGYTFGSGTRLTVV.

This rearrangement joins TRBV6-2 or TRBV6-3 to TRBJ2-3, with 11 bases lining up with TRBD2. The CDR3 extends over 19 amino acids. J was trimmed by 3 bases and V by 5 bases; bases with no gene match: 16. Germline V CDR1 and CDR2: MNHEY, SVGEGT. CDR3 protein: CASSPSGGSGGAFTDTQYF. CDR3 sequence (DNA): TGTGCCAGCAGTCCCTCCGGTGGTAGCGGGGGGGCCTTTACAGATACGCAGTATTTT.

This clone was picked up a small number of times. The gene calls are TRBV27 and TRBJ2-5, with 8 nucleotides matching TRBD2. From germline, CDR1 is MNHEY and CDR2 SMNVEV (reference sequence). V trimming: 2 bases; J trimming: 2 bases; junction bases outside the gene matches: 13. This CDR3 has 18 amino acids. The CDR3 loop is CASSLGTPAGALQETQYF. In DNA form, the CDR3 reads TGTGCCAGCAGTTTAGGCACTCCAGCGGGGGCCCTTCAAGAGACCCAGTACTTC.

This chain joins TRBV4-3 and TRBJ1-2; weak D call: TRBD1 (5 bases). V dropped 4 bases and J dropped 4 bases, with 16 bases sitting between them. The CDR3 loop spans 15 amino acids. Germline-derived CDR1 and CDR2 are LGHNA and YSLEER. In DNA, the CDR3 is TGCGCCAGCAGCCGAGCCCGTGGGGGGATCTATGGCTACACCTTC. Protein sequence: CASSRARGGIYGYTF.

The genes are TRBV2 and TRBJ1-1, with TRBD1 matching over 7 bases. CDR1 and CDR2 from the germline V gene are SNHLY and FYNNEI. The CDR3 has 16 residues. V shed 5 bases, J shed 6 bases, and the junction held 15 bases outside the gene matches. The CDR3 DNA reads as TGTGCCAGCAGTCCCAGGGGGGCTGGTCGGGCAGCTGAAGCTTTCTTT. Protein: CASSPRGAGRAAEAFF.

The chain joins TRBV30 to TRBJ1-4; D not resolved. Germline-derived CDR1 and CDR2 are GTSNPN and SVGIG (reference sequence). The CDR3 length is 13 residues. Trimming pared 3 bases from V and 8 bases from J, leaving 13 bases between. CDR3 sequence reads: CAWSIGVQEKLFF. Here the CDR3 DNA reads TGTGCCTGGAGCATCGGGGTCCAGGAAAAACTGTTTTTT.

The chain couples TRBV4-2 to TRBJ1-3; weak D call: TRBD1 (5 bases). This CDR3 contains 15 residues. The germline gives CDR1 LGHNA, CDR2 YNFKEQ. Trimming cost V 0 bases and J 4 bases, with 10 bases left between them. The CDR3 sequence is CASSQDSQAGNTIYF. The CDR3 region has the DNA TGTGCCAGCAGCCAAGATTCACAGGCAGGAAACACCATATATTTT.

This rearrangement joins TRBV5-1 to TRBJ1-2; D uncertain. V was trimmed by 1 base and J by 2 bases, leaving 9 bases between them. CDR1 and CDR2 from the germline V gene are SGHRS and YFSETQ. This CDR3 comprises 14 residues. The DNA for the CDR3 is TGCGCCAGCAGCTTGTTGGCAGAAAACTATGGCTACACCTTC. It encodes CASSLLAENYGYTF.

The V gene is TRBV29-1, the J gene TRBJ1-6; tentative D call: TRBD1 (6 bases). CDR3 length: 13 amino acids. The germline CDR1 and CDR2 sequences are SQVTM and ANQGSEA. Trimming took off 2 bases at V and 9 bases at J, with 11 bases between the two ends. This CDR3 is CSVETGLGSPLHF. The CDR3 DNA reads TGCAGCGTTGAAACAGGGTTGGGTTCACCCCTCCACTTT.

The chain carries TRBV5-1 and TRBJ2-2, with TRBD1 matching 8 bases. The germline gives CDR1 SGHRS, CDR2 YFSETQ. The junction had 3 bases not matched to a gene; V was cut back by 7 bases and J by 1 base. The CDR3 spans 14 residues. CDR3 amino acids: CASAGTGNTGELFF. CDR3 sequence (DNA): TGCGCCAGCGCCGGGACAGGGAACACCGGGGAGCTGTTTTTT.

The chain has TRBV5-6 and TRBJ2-1, with 11 nucleotides matching TRBD1. J gave up 4 bases and V 3 bases, and 3 bases lay outside the gene matches. The CDR3 is 15 amino acids. Germline V gives CDR1 SGHDT, CDR2 YYEEEE. In DNA, the CDR3 is TGTGCCAGCAGCTCGGACAGGGGGCAATACAATGAGCAGTTCTTC. It specifies CASSSDRGQYNEQFF.

The genes are TRBV15 and TRBJ2-5; D not resolved. Trimming stripped 5 bases from V and 2 bases from J, with 9 bases between. In germline, CDR1 is LNHNV, CDR2 YYDKDF (reference sequence). This CDR3 has 13 residues. The chain's CDR3 is CATSLVSQETQYF. The CDR3 DNA reads TGTGCCACCAGCCTAGTGTCGCAAGAGACCCAGTACTTC. Supplemented by reference TRBV15 and TRBJ2-5, the full variable domain reads DAMVIQNPRYQVTQFGKPVTLSCSQTLNHNVMYWYQQKSSQAPKLLFHYYDKDFNNEADTPDNFQSRRPNTSFCFLDIRSPGLGDTAMYLCATSLVSQETQYFGPGTRLLVL.

This chain links TRBV5-1 with TRBJ2-1, with D possibly being TRBD1 (6 bases). CDR1 is SGHRS, CDR2 YFSETQ, per germline. The CDR3 is 15 amino acids. The V end lost 0 bases, the J end lost 9 bases, and 16 bases lay between the germline ends. DNA of the CDR3: TGCGCCAGCAGCTTGGGGGGGCCAGGCGGTCTTGAGCAGTTCTTC. It specifies CASSLGGPGGLEQFF.

The J gene is TRBJ2-2, the V gene TRBV7-2, with no clear D. Trimming removed 3 bases at V and 1 base at J, with 12 bases between. Per the germline V gene, CDR1 is SGHTA and CDR2 is FQGNSA. This CDR3 is built from 16 residues. The CDR3 loop reads CASSFRSIRNTGELFF. The CDR3 nucleotides are TGTGCCAGCAGCTTCCGGAGTATTCGGAACACCGGGGAGCTGTTTTTT.

The rearrangement joins TRBV6-5 to TRBJ1-6; tentative D call: TRBD1 (5 bases). The germline V gene encodes CDR1 MNHEY and CDR2 SVGAGI. The CDR3 spans 16 residues. V gave up 0 bases and J gave up 6 bases, with 12 bases separating them. The CDR3 reads CASSYSLPGGNSPLHF. The CDR3 DNA reads as TGTGCCAGCAGTTACTCCTTACCGGGGGGTAATTCACCCCTCCACTTT.

The chain has TRBV28 and TRBJ1-5; a possible D gene is TRBD1 (6 bases). Trimming shortened V by 5 bases and J by 6 bases, and 20 bases separated the two germline ends. Germline lookup yields CDR1 MDHEN and CDR2 SYDVKM. The CDR3 has 16 amino acids. In nucleotides, the CDR3 is TGTGCCAGCAGTAACCCACGGGGGGCTAGGGGTCAGCCCCAGCATTTT. Its translation: CASSNPRGARGQPQHF.

The CDR3 region is CATSGFGTGELFF. The CDR3 bases are TGCGCCACCTCAGGGTTTGGCACCGGGGAGCTGTTTTTT. This rearrangement joins TRBV10-1 to TRBJ2-2, with TRBD1 as a possible D gene (5 bases). The CDR3 contains 13 residues. The ends were cut back, 10 bases at V and 4 bases at J, with 13 bases in the middle. Germline V CDR1 and CDR2: WNHNN, SYGVQD (reference sequence).

In nucleotides, the CDR3 is TGTGCCAGCAGTAACGGACAGCCCTATGGCTACACCTTC. The encoded protein is CASSNGQPYGYTF. The gene calls are TRBV12-3 or TRBV12-4 and TRBJ1-2, with a tentative D call TRBD1 (6 bases). Trimming cost V 5 bases and J 4 bases, with 11 bases left between them. This CDR3 has 13 residues.

The V call is TRBV5-1, the J call TRBJ1-1; TRBD1 matches at 7 bases. The J segment lost 4 bases and the V segment lost 4 bases, leaving 10 bases of the junction unmatched. The germline V gene encodes CDR1 SGHRS and CDR2 YFSETQ. The CDR3 is 15 amino acids. Here the CDR3 reads CASSLGTVKSTEAFF. In DNA, the CDR3 is TGCGCCAGCAGCCTGGGGACAGTCAAAAGCACTGAAGCTTTCTTT.

The chain carries TRBV5-8 and TRBJ2-7; 8 bases match TRBD2. CDR3 length: 16 amino acids. Germline values: CDR1 SGHTS, CDR2 YDEGEE. J lost 4 bases, V lost 0 bases, and 9 bases had no gene match. CDR3 coding DNA: TGTGCCAGCAGCTTGGTTGGCGGGGGGTCAAAGTACGAGCAGTACTTC. Translated, it gives CASSLVGGGSKYEQYF. The full variable domain, its missing parts supplied by reference TRBV5-8 and TRBJ2-7, is EAGVTQSPTHLIKTRGQQATLRCSPISGHTSVYWYQQALGLGLQFLLWYDEGEERNRGNFPPRFSGRQFPNYSSELNVNALELEDSALYLCASSLVGGGSKYEQYFGPGTRLTVT.

This chain uses TRBV30 with TRBJ1-1; TRBD1 matches 7 bases. CDR1 and CDR2 from the germline V gene are GTSNPN and SVGIG (reference sequence). There are 13 residues in the CDR3. The J segment lost 7 bases and the V segment lost 3 bases, leaving 8 bases of the junction unmatched. CDR3 amino acids: CAWRLTGRGEAFF. CDR3 DNA: TGTGCCTGGAGATTGACAGGGAGAGGTGAAGCTTTCTTT.

This rearrangement joins TRBV30 to TRBJ2-2; possibly TRBD1 for D (6 bases). CDR3 length: 12 residues. V dropped 5 bases and J dropped 6 bases, with 10 bases sitting between them. Per germline, CDR1 GTSNPN and CDR2 SVGIG (reference sequence). The CDR3 sequence: CAWVTGPGELFF. For the CDR3, the DNA is TGTGCCTGGGTGACAGGCCCCGGGGAGCTGTTTTTT.

V is TRBV5-6 and J is TRBJ1-4, with D possibly matching TRBD1 (6 bases). The CDR3 extends over 14 amino acids. V dropped 3 bases and J dropped 4 bases, with 10 bases sitting between them. In germline, CDR1 is SGHDT, CDR2 YYEEEE. In nucleotides, the CDR3 is TGTGCCAGCAGCTGGGGGCAGGATAATGAAAAACTGTTTTTT. It specifies CASSWGQDNEKLFF.